The sequence of this TCR beta chain was determined in a study of T cell responses to AZD1222 COVID-19 vaccine (dated by TCRdb to the early 2020s). Regarding the research as a whole: A total of 233 trial participants underwent TCR sequencing, of whom around 200 received two doses of AZD1222 and approximately 25 received two doses of the MenACWY control vaccine. Enrollment into the trials was organized by age into subgroups of 18-55, 56-69 and 70-plus years, and those subgroups contained around 150, 28 and 57 TCR-sequenced participants, respectively.

For this clone: Its antigen has not been determined. No much larger clone is present one base from it, and per-base qualities are unavailable.

The research as a whole found: In the small 56-69-year group, the increase in depth fell short of significance, most likely because of low power. The whole spike protein was spanned by vaccine-associated CD4 TCRs, and dominant responses were seen in regions 160-218 and 743-854. No day 14 peak-response samples were available, so repertoires were characterized only after the peak T cell response. Nearly half of unique spike-specific TCRs reportedly recognized epitopes outside regions mutated in the B.1.351 and B.1.1.7 variants. Only five to seven AZD1222 recipients were SARS-CoV-2 seropositive at baseline, limiting conclusions about previously exposed vaccinees. Most participants were white British and females outnumbered males, and the authors suggested that clonal diversity may have been underestimated. After two AZD1222 doses, both the breadth and the depth of spike-specific TCRs were significantly higher than at day 0 and than in MenACWY recipients.

The CDR3 regions of human TCRbeta chains were analyzed by immunosequencing. In the original analysis: Repertoire TCRs were matched against a reference library of SARS-CoV-2-specific TCRs generated with the MIRA antigen-specificity platform. Breadth was defined as the fraction of unique TCRs that were SARS-CoV-2-associated. Depth was defined as the fraction of total T cells that were SARS-CoV-2-associated. Using the MIRA data, each spike-specific TCR was assigned both to the spike region to which the TCR was reactive and to a CD4 or CD8 class. Log10-transformed breadth and depth values were compared by one-way ANOVA with Sidak's multiple comparisons tests. TCRdb re-hosts the immuneACCESS table, in-frame sequences only. Its copies lack some clones; in the studies checked, an unresolved V gene accounts for under half of them, and the cause for the rest is not known. D and trimming come from the DNA, and the V and J calls and clone size come from that table. For this sample there are 150,000 to 180,000 clones; approximately 87% appear just once. Clones ranked in the top ten supply 5.5% of the sample.

CDR1 and CDR2 were assigned from the germline V gene (reference sequence) as SEHNR and FQNEAQ. A distance of 7 bases separates the germline ends of V and J, which lose 1 base and 3 bases respectively. The CDR3, from cysteine to phenylalanine, totals 14 residues. Only the CDR3 DNA stays, 42 bases, in frame from base 1. Sample time point, as interpreted from the label and publication: baseline before first vaccination. The treatment or condition label of this sample denotes: meningococcal conjugate vaccine given as trial control. The vaccinee samples were drawn from two UK trials, COV001 and COV002, one of which was a single-blind randomized controlled phase 2/3 trial testing AZD1222 (ChAdOx1 nCoV-19) in healthy adults. Trial participant PBMC samples were collected at day 0 and day 28 after the second dose for TCRbeta chain sequencing.

This receptor was obtained from an adult in good health. This material consisted of peripheral blood, taken on day 0 of MenACWY control vaccination. Recombination connected TRBV7-9 to TRBJ1-5; no confident D gene assignment can be made. The DNA reads as follows: TGTGCCAGCAGCTTAGTCGATTCCAATCAGCCCCAGCATTTT. The resulting protein is CASSLVDSNQPQHF.